What follows are 27 T cell receptor beta chains derived from one specimen sequenced in a study of blood T cell repertoires in COVID-19. TCRdb's table, derived via immunoSEQ multiplex PCR, lists solely in-frame clones and lacks some. The sample lists approximately 100,000 clones; approximately 92% were seen once. Sequenced: peripheral blood. These TCRs come from a man in his forties or fifties with active COVID-19.

Notes on this clone: Relative to the germline gene, one junction end is altered; a read error may explain this. CDR3: CASSLGGGSTEAFF. CDR3 DNA sequence: TGTGCCAGCAGCCTAGGGGGCGGGAGCACTGAAGCTTTCTTT. The rearrangement uses TRBV13 and TRBJ1-1; 7 nucleotides align to TRBD1. CDR1 and CDR2 (germline): PRHDT, FYEKMQ (reference sequence). CDR3 size: 14 residues.

The rearrangement uses TRBV7-2 and TRBJ2-1, with 7 bases identical to TRBD1. Germline CDR1 SGHTA, CDR2 FQGNSA. CDR3 size: 12 residues. V trimming: 5 bases; J trimming: 8 bases; junction bases outside the gene matches: 3. The CDR3 loop is CASSATGHEQFF. The CDR3 DNA sequence: TGTGCCAGCAGCGCGACAGGGCATGAGCAGTTCTTC.

As DNA, the CDR3 is TGTGCCAGTTCCGGGACAGGGGTGGGCTATGGCTACACCTTC. Translating gives CASSGTGVGYGYTF. The gene calls are TRBV7-9 and TRBJ1-2, with 10 bases identical to TRBD1. Germline loops: CDR1 SEHNR, CDR2 FQNEAQ (reference sequence). V lost 9 bases, J lost 4 bases, and 8 bases stayed unmatched. CDR3 length: 14 residues. Drawing the rest from reference TRBV7-9 and TRBJ1-2, the complete variable domain is DTGVSQNPRHKITKRGQNVTFRCDPISEHNRLYWYRQTLGQGPEFLTYFQNEAQLEKSRLLSDRFSAERPKGSFSTLEIQRTEQGDSAMYLCASSGTGVGYGYTFGSGTRLTVV.

V and J are TRBV28 and TRBJ1-4, with D tentatively TRBD1 (6 bases). The germline V gene has CDR1 MDHEN and CDR2 SYDVKM. V dropped 2 bases and J dropped 0 bases, with 10 bases sitting between them. The CDR3 consists of 16 residues. The CDR3 DNA reads TGTGCCAGCAGTTTACCACAGGGCGCAACTAATGAAAAACTGTTTTTT. Protein product: CASSLPQGATNEKLFF.

The CDR3 reads CASSSAATGGPDTQYF. DNA of the CDR3: TGTGCCAGCAGTTCTGCGGCGACAGGGGGCCCAGATACGCAGTATTTT. This chain uses TRBV6-4 with TRBJ2-3, with 10 bases identical to TRBD1. CDR3 length: 16 amino acids. Germline values: CDR1 MRHNA, CDR2 SNTAGT. The trim removed 5 bases at V and 4 bases at J, leaving 9 bases unmatched.

The CDR3 coding sequence is TGTGCCACCAGTGAAGCAGGGGAAGCTTTCTTT. Translation gives CATSEAGEAFF. The V gene is TRBV24-1, the J gene TRBJ1-1; tentative D call: TRBD1 (5 bases). The CDR3 spans 11 residues. V lost 4 bases and J 8 bases, leaving 7 bases between the germline ends. Germline loops: CDR1 KGHDR, CDR2 SFDVKD.

The rearrangement uses TRBV6-1 and TRBJ2-3, with 7 positions matching TRBD1. The germline V gene encodes CDR1 MNHNS and CDR2 SASEGT. The CDR3 is 15 residues long. With 1 base clipped from V and 4 bases from J, the junction kept 5 bases outside the gene matches. CDR3 protein: CASSEEGAAADTQYF. Written as DNA, the CDR3 is TGTGCCAGCAGTGAAGAGGGGGCCGCAGCAGATACGCAGTATTTT.

The rearrangement links TRBV3-1 (or the pseudogene TRBV3-2) to TRBJ2-7; 8 bases align to TRBD1. The CDR3 runs to 15 residues. The J segment lost 2 bases and the V segment lost 4 bases, leaving 7 bases of the junction unmatched. The germline V gene encodes CDR1 LGHDT and CDR2 YNNKEL (reference sequence). The CDR3 DNA follows: TGTGCCAGCAGCCCCACCGGGGACAGGACCTACGAGCAGTACTTC. This sequence encodes CASSPTGDRTYEQYF.

This chain uses TRBV10-3 with TRBJ1-2, with TRBD1 matching over 9 bases. This CDR3 is built from 15 residues. The germline gives CDR1 ENHRY, CDR2 SYGVKD. V was pared by 2 bases and J by 5 bases, with 6 bases of the junction left unmatched. The CDR3 region has the DNA TGTGCCATCAGTGAGGGACCGGGACAGGGTTATGGCTACACCTTC. This sequence encodes CAISEGPGQGYGYTF.

V and J are TRBV27 and TRBJ2-1, with D tentatively TRBD1 (5 bases). Looked up from germline, CDR1 is MNHEY and CDR2 is SMNVEV (reference sequence). The V and J ends lost 5 bases and 2 bases respectively, with 13 bases between them. The CDR3 spans 15 residues. CDR3 in amino acids: CASSHPPTAYNEQFF. Here the CDR3 DNA reads TGTGCCAGCAGTCACCCGCCGACAGCCTACAATGAGCAGTTCTTC.

This chain links TRBV7-2 with TRBJ2-1, with D possibly TRBD1 on 5 matching bases. Germline lookup yields CDR1 SGHTA and CDR2 FQGNSA. The CDR3 totals 13 residues. The ends were cut back, 1 base at V and 9 bases at J, with 10 bases in the middle. Here the CDR3 DNA reads TGTGCCAGCAGCTTAGAGCCAAGGGGTGAGCAGTTCTTC. Its protein product is CASSLEPRGEQFF.

V usage is TRBV7-9 and J usage is TRBJ2-1; perhaps TRBD2 as D (6 bases). The CDR3 runs to 15 residues. Per germline, CDR1 SEHNR and CDR2 FQNEAQ (reference sequence). Trimming removed 5 bases from V and 7 bases from J, with 18 bases in between. The CDR3 region is CASSPRDWGSNEQFF. The DNA for the CDR3 is TGTGCCAGCAGCCCCCGGGACTGGGGTTCGAATGAGCAGTTCTTC.

The CDR3 region has the DNA TGTGCCAGCAGTTCCCGGCTAGCGGGGTACCAAGAGACCCAGTACTTC. Its translation is CASSSRLAGYQETQYF. The rearrangement links TRBV28 to TRBJ2-5; 9 nucleotides match TRBD2. Germline V gene sequence: CDR1 MDHEN, CDR2 SYDVKM. J was trimmed by 0 bases and V by 4 bases; bases with no gene match: 6. This CDR3 spans 16 amino acids.

The chain links TRBV15 to TRBJ1-2; D is undetermined. The CDR3 loop spans 15 amino acids. Trimming left V 0 bases short and J 7 bases short, with 15 bases between. The germline CDR1 and CDR2 sequences are LNHNV and YYDKDF (reference sequence). The CDR3 DNA reads as TGTGCCACCAGCAGAGATCGTGGGCAGCTATTTGGCTACACCTTC. It yields the protein CATSRDRGQLFGYTF.

In DNA form, the CDR3 reads TGTGCCAGCAGTCCAGTAGCGGGAGGGCTCGGTACAGATACGCAGTATTTT. It is translated as CASSPVAGGLGTDTQYF. This chain links TRBV28 with TRBJ2-3; 11 bases align to TRBD2. V shed 5 bases and J 3 bases; nucleotides not matched to a gene: 10. The CDR3 is 17 residues long. CDR1 is MDHEN and CDR2 is SYDVKM in the germline V gene.

The J gene is TRBJ2-1, the V gene TRBV19, with 8 nucleotides matching TRBD2. V shed 3 bases and J 9 bases; nucleotides not matched to a gene: 4. Germline loops: CDR1 LNHDA, CDR2 SQIVND (reference sequence). The CDR3 has 13 amino acids. The chain's CDR3 is CASSISGSSEQFF. The CDR3 DNA follows: TGTGCCAGTAGTATCAGCGGGAGCTCTGAGCAGTTCTTC.

This rearrangement joins TRBV2 to TRBJ2-7; perhaps TRBD1 as D (6 bases). CDR3 length: 16 amino acids. Germline V CDR1 and CDR2: SNHLY, FYNNEI. The V end lost 5 bases, the J end lost 1 base, and 18 bases lay between the germline ends. CDR3: CASSNPDSSLSYEQYF. The CDR3 region has the DNA TGTGCCAGCAGTAACCCGGACAGCTCTCTTTCCTACGAGCAGTACTTC.

J is TRBJ2-5 and V is TRBV6-5, with D perhaps matching TRBD2 (5 bases). The CDR3 contains 13 residues. Trimming removed 11 bases at V and 3 bases at J, with 16 bases between. Germline CDR1 reads MNHEY; CDR2 reads SVGAGI. The CDR3 region has the DNA TGTGCCGGACTCCGGGATCAGAAAGAGACCCAGTACTTC. Its translation: CAGLRDQKETQYF.

This clone has a handful of counts. The chain couples TRBV7-3 to TRBJ2-7; D perhaps matches TRBD1 (5 bases). CDR3 size: 13 residues. V gave up 1 base and J gave up 8 bases, with 12 bases separating them. Looked up from germline, CDR1 is SGHTA and CDR2 is FQGTGA. DNA for the CDR3: TGTGCCAGCAGCTTAAATCCCAGGGAAAAGCAGTACTTC. Protein product: CASSLNPREKQYF.

J is TRBJ2-1 and V is TRBV5-1, with D possibly TRBD2 on 5 matching bases. Germline-derived CDR1 and CDR2 are SGHRS and YFSETQ. V was clipped by 7 bases and J by 5 bases, with 16 bases between them. The CDR3 is 14 residues long. The CDR3 DNA follows: TGCGCCAGCGGGTCCTCGGCGGGCAACAATGAGCAGTTCTTC. Protein product: CASGSSAGNNEQFF.

This clone has a handful of counts. This chain links TRBV7-9 with TRBJ1-4, with D hard to call. The CDR3 totals 12 residues. Trimming pared 3 bases from V and 7 bases from J, leaving 6 bases between. Germline lookup yields CDR1 SEHNR and CDR2 FQNEAQ (reference sequence). The CDR3 loop reads CASSFPFEKLFF. For the CDR3, the DNA is TGTGCCAGCAGCTTCCCGTTTGAAAAACTGTTTTTT. The whole variable domain, filled in from reference TRBV7-9 and TRBJ1-4, reads DTGVSQNPRHKITKRGQNVTFRCDPISEHNRLYWYRQTLGQGPEFLTYFQNEAQLEKSRLLSDRFSAERPKGSFSTLEIQRTEQGDSAMYLCASSFPFEKLFFGSGTQLSVL.

The V gene is TRBV28, the J gene TRBJ1-5; the D gene is possibly TRBD1 (6 bases). The CDR3 totals 15 residues. Trimming stripped 5 bases from V and 7 bases from J, with 18 bases between. The germline V gene has CDR1 MDHEN and CDR2 SYDVKM. CDR3 coding DNA: TGTGCCAGCAGTGTGGGGGGGGGCGCGGAACAGCCCCAGCATTTT. This encodes CASSVGGGAEQPQHF. Complete variable domain (other parts from reference TRBV28 and TRBJ1-5): DVKVTQSSRYLVKRTGEKVFLECVQDMDHENMFWYRQDPGLGLRLIYFSYDVKMKEKGDIPEGYSVSREKKERFSLILESASTNQTSMYLCASSVGGGAEQPQHFGDGTRLSIL.

The rearrangement uses TRBV2 and TRBJ1-6; D is ambiguous. CDR1 SNHLY and CDR2 FYNNEI come from the germline V gene. This CDR3 contains 14 residues. The V end lost 4 bases, the J end lost 10 bases, and 14 bases lay between the germline ends. The CDR3 reads CASSVKRVESPLHF. The CDR3 DNA sequence: TGTGCCAGCAGTGTCAAGAGGGTTGAGTCACCCCTCCACTTT.

The CDR3 nucleotides are TGTGCCAGCAGCGTAGGAGAGGTAATGAACACTGAAGCTTTCTTT. This gives the protein CASSVGEVMNTEAFF. The rearrangement joins TRBV9 to TRBJ1-1; no reliable D call. Germline V CDR1 and CDR2: SGDLS, YYNGEE. This CDR3 spans 15 amino acids. Trimming cost V 0 bases and J 0 bases, with 9 bases left between them. The full variable domain, in which reference TRBV9 and TRBJ1-1 provide the parts outside the CDR3, is DSGVTQTPKHLITATGQRVTLRCSPRSGDLSVYWYQQSLDQGLQFLIQYYNGEERAKGNILERFSAQQFPDLHSELNLSSLELGDSALYFCASSVGEVMNTEAFFGQGTRLTVV.

The chain uses TRBV9 and TRBJ2-2, with 9 bases identical to TRBD1. After removal of 0 bases from V and 7 bases from J, the junction contained 4 bases not matched to a gene. Per germline, CDR1 SGDLS and CDR2 YYNGEE. This CDR3 has 15 residues. CDR3 sequence: CASSVDDRGNGELFF. The CDR3 DNA is TGTGCCAGCAGCGTAGACGACAGGGGGAACGGGGAGCTGTTTTTT. Supplemented by reference TRBV9 and TRBJ2-2, the full variable domain reads DSGVTQTPKHLITATGQRVTLRCSPRSGDLSVYWYQQSLDQGLQFLIQYYNGEERAKGNILERFSAQQFPDLHSELNLSSLELGDSALYFCASSVDDRGNGELFFGEGSRLTVL.

The chain has TRBV19 and TRBJ1-3; 10 nucleotides line up with TRBD1. The CDR3 extends over 13 amino acids. The germline V gene encodes CDR1 LNHDA and CDR2 SQIVND (reference sequence). The V segment lost 7 bases and the J segment 9 bases; nucleotides outside the gene matches: 6. The CDR3, as DNA: TGTGCCAGTACCCGGGACAGGGGAGGCACCATATATTTT. It codes for CASTRDRGGTIYF. The full variable domain, rest sourced from reference TRBV19 and TRBJ1-3, is DGGITQSPKYLFRKEGQNVTLSCEQNLNHDAMYWYRQDPGQGLRLIYYSQIVNDFQKGDIAEGYSVSREKKESFPLTVTSAQKNPTAFYLCASTRDRGGTIYFGEGSWLTVV.

This chain uses TRBV6-5 with TRBJ2-5; possibly TRBD2 for D (5 bases). V was pared by 2 bases and J by 4 bases, with 14 bases between. Germline V gene sequence: CDR1 MNHEY, CDR2 SVGAGI. This CDR3 is 15 amino acids long. In DNA, the CDR3 is TGTGCCAGCAGTTACCTTGCCTCACGGGGAGAGACCCAGTACTTC. Translation: CASSYLASRGETQYF.